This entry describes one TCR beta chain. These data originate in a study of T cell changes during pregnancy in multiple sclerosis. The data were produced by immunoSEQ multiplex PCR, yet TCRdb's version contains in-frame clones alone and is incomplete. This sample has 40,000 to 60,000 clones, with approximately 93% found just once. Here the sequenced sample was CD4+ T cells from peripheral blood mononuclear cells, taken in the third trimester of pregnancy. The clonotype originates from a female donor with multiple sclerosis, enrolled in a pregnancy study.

CDR3 in DNA: TGTGCCAGCAGAGACAGGTTTTCTGAAGCTTTCTTT. This encodes CASRDRFSEAFF. The chain recombines TRBV6-1 with TRBJ1-1; TRBD1 might be the D (6 bases). The V end was cut by 6 bases, the J end by 6 bases, with 11 bases between. The CDR3 contains 12 residues. Germline V gene sequence: CDR1 MNHNS, CDR2 SASEGT.